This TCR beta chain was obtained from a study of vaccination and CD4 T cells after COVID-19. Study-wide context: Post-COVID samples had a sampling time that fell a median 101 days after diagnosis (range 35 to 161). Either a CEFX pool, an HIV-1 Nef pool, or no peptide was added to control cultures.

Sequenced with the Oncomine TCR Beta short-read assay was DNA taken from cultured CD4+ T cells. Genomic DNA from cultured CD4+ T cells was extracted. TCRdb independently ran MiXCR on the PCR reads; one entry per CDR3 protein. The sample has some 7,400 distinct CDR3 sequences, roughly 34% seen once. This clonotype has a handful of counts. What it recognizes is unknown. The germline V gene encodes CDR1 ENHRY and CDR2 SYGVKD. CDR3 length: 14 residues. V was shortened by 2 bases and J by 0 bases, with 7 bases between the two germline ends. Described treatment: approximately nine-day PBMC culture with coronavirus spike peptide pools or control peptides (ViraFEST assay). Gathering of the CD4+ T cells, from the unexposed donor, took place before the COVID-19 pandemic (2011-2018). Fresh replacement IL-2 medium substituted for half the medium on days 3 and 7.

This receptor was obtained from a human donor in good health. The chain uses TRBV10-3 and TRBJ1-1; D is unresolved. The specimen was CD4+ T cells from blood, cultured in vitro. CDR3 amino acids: CAISEPGVNTEAFF. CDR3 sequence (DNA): TGTGCCATCAGTGAGCCAGGTGTGAACACTGAAGCTTTCTTT.